These 12 T cell receptor beta chains came from one sample sequenced in a study of cytomegalovirus exposure and HLA in healthy donors. Primers: 60 Vbeta forward and 13 Jbeta reverse. Method: immunoSEQ multiplex PCR; TCRdb's copy keeps in-frame clones and lacks some. Among about 99,000 clones listed, roughly 79% were seen once. Sequencing was carried out using PBMCs. These receptors came from a man aged 45 to 65 in good health and CMV-seropositive.

The gene calls are TRBV9 and TRBJ2-1; TRBD2 agrees at 13 bases. Germline-derived CDR1 and CDR2 are SGDLS and YYNGEE. The J segment lost 8 bases and the V segment lost 4 bases, leaving 9 bases of the junction unmatched. The length of the CDR3 is 16 residues. CDR3 bases: TGTGCCAGCAGCCCAAGACTAGCGGGAGGTGTGGATGAGCAGTTCTTC. This codes for CASSPRLAGGVDEQFF.

This clone was picked up one time. This chain links TRBV28 with TRBJ2-7, with 12 bases aligning to TRBD2. Trimming cost V 10 bases and J 6 bases; bases outside gene matches: 16. The CDR3 is 16 amino acids. Germline V lookup: CDR1 MDHEN, CDR2 SYDVKM. This chain's CDR3 is CATTPGLAGQRIEQYF. The CDR3 DNA is TGTGCCACCACCCCGGGACTAGCGGGTCAGCGCATCGAGCAGTACTTC.

The chain couples TRBV7-2 to TRBJ1-5, with TRBD1 identical over 11 bases. The CDR3 has 15 amino acids. With V trimmed by 5 bases and J by 4 bases, 4 bases remained unmatched. Per germline, CDR1 SGHTA and CDR2 FQGNSA. The CDR3 region is CASSKDRGQNQPQHF. CDR3 coding DNA: TGTGCCAGCAGCAAGGACAGGGGGCAAAATCAGCCCCAGCATTTT.

J is TRBJ2-3 and V is TRBV4-2; 12 nucleotides match TRBD2. The V gene end was trimmed by 5 bases and the J gene end by 5 bases; junction bases not matched to a gene: 8. Germline V gives CDR1 LGHNA, CDR2 YNFKEQ. This CDR3 has 16 residues. CDR3 in DNA: TGTGCCAGCAGCGACAACGGACTAGCGGGACGAGATACGCAGTATTTT. Amino acid sequence: CASSDNGLAGRDTQYF.

The chain combines TRBV27 with TRBJ2-5, with D perhaps matching TRBD1 (6 bases). V dropped 7 bases and J dropped 3 bases, with 36 bases sitting between them. This CDR3 has 21 amino acids. CDR1 and CDR2 (germline): MNHEY, SMNVEV (reference sequence). Here the CDR3 DNA reads TGTGCCAGCATAACCTGGGGGACGGGCCGTTTTTTTTCTGGGACAAAAGAGACCCAGTACTTC. Protein sequence: CASITWGTGRFFSGTKETQYF.

The V and J genes are TRBV7-3 and TRBJ2-2; 7 nucleotides match TRBD2. CDR3 length: 16 residues. Germline V gene lookup returns CDR1 SGHTA and CDR2 FQGTGA. The V and J ends lost 8 bases and 3 bases, in that order; junction bases with no gene match: 12. The CDR3 here is CASRFGAGVDTGELFF. Written as DNA, the CDR3 is TGTGCCAGCCGTTTCGGGGCGGGAGTCGACACCGGGGAGCTGTTTTTT.

This rearrangement joins TRBV5-1 to TRBJ2-7, with D maybe TRBD1 (6 bases). The germline CDR1 and CDR2 sequences are SGHRS and YFSETQ. V lost 0 bases, J lost 2 bases, and 12 bases lay in between. CDR3 length equals 15 residues. CDR3 nucleotide sequence: TGCGCCAGCAGCTTGGCCCAGGGGATCCCCTACGAGCAGTACTTC. Encoded protein: CASSLAQGIPYEQYF.

The chain links TRBV6-1 to TRBJ1-2, with D unresolved. The V end lost 4 bases, the J end lost 4 bases, and 10 bases lay between the germline ends. CDR1 is MNHNS and CDR2 is SASEGT in the germline V gene. This CDR3 has 13 residues. CDR3: CASSVEGFYGYTF. DNA for the CDR3: TGTGCCAGCAGTGTAGAGGGATTCTATGGCTACACCTTC.

This clone was found once. The chain joins TRBV11-2 to TRBJ2-2; D is possibly TRBD1 (6 bases). Germline-derived CDR1 and CDR2 are SGHAT and FQNNGV. The CDR3 has 15 residues. V was clipped by 4 bases and J by 10 bases, with 19 bases between them. CDR3: CASSWPTGAPAELFF. The CDR3 nucleotides are TGTGCCAGCAGCTGGCCGACAGGCGCGCCGGCGGAGCTGTTTTTT.

This chain joins TRBV5-1 and TRBJ2-1; 11 positions agree with TRBD2. Germline CDR1 SGHRS, CDR2 YFSETQ. This CDR3 is 15 amino acids long. Trimming took 1 base from V and 8 from J; bases not matched to a gene: 5. The DNA for the CDR3 is TGCGCCAGCAGCTTGAGTACTAGCGGGAGTGATGAGCAGTTCTTC. It encodes CASSLSTSGSDEQFF.

The V call is TRBV5-1, the J call TRBJ1-4, with 8 bases fitting TRBD1. The CDR3 extends over 15 amino acids. Unmatched junction bases numbered 5, after V lost 3 bases and J lost 4 bases. Germline loops: CDR1 SGHRS, CDR2 YFSETQ. In DNA, the CDR3 is TGCGCCAGCAGCTCCGCGACAGGGGTTAATGAAAAACTGTTTTTT. Protein sequence: CASSSATGVNEKLFF. Variable domain in full (rest from reference TRBV5-1 and TRBJ1-4): KAGVTQTPRYLIKTRGQQVTLSCSPISGHRSVSWYQQTPGQGLQFLFEYFSETQRNKGNFPGRFSGRQFSNSRSEMNVSTLELGDSALYLCASSSATGVNEKLFFGSGTQLSVL.

This chain links TRBV28 with TRBJ1-4; D possibly corresponds to TRBD1 (6 bases). The CDR3 totals 14 residues. V lost 2 bases and J 8 bases, leaving 12 bases between the germline ends. Germline CDR1 reads MDHEN; CDR2 reads SYDVKM. CDR3 DNA: TGTGCCAGCAGTTTACAGGGGTCGAGGGAAAAACTGTTTTTT. Its protein product is CASSLQGSREKLFF.